These 6 T cell receptor beta chains came from one sample sequenced in a study of blood T cell repertoires in COVID-19. Assay used: immunoSEQ multiplex PCR; TCRdb lists only in-frame clones, some missing. The data contain some 250,000 clones, approximately 88% of them seen just once; the ten biggest clones take up approximately 0.7%. The sequenced sample was peripheral blood. These receptor sequences come from a human donor in a cohort sampled during active COVID-19.

V gene TRBV14 combines with J gene TRBJ2-2; maybe TRBD1 (5 bases). The V end lost 5 bases, the J end lost 3 bases, and 10 bases lay between the germline ends. CDR1 and CDR2 (germline): SGHDN, FVKESK. There are 14 residues in the CDR3. CDR3 coding DNA: TGTGCCAGCAGCGAAGGGGCCGACACCGGGGAGCTGTTTTTT. Protein: CASSEGADTGELFF.

This clone was seen a single time. The genes are TRBV19 and TRBJ2-1; D unresolved. V was cut by 9 bases and J by 1 base, with 7 bases left in between. CDR3 length: 12 amino acids. From germline, CDR1 is LNHDA and CDR2 SQIVND (reference sequence). The CDR3 region is CASRGSYNEQFF. The CDR3 region has the DNA TGTGCCAGCAGAGGTTCCTACAATGAGCAGTTCTTC.

The J gene is TRBJ2-2, the V gene TRBV6-2 or TRBV6-3; 12 nucleotides match TRBD2. The CDR3 consists of 18 residues. V lost 6 bases and J lost 3; bases outside the gene matches: 11. Germline values: CDR1 MNHEY, CDR2 SVGEGT. CDR3 region: CASSFPYWTSGDTGELFF. CDR3 in DNA: TGTGCCAGCAGCTTTCCTTACTGGACTAGCGGGGACACCGGGGAGCTGTTTTTT.

The chain joins TRBV18 to TRBJ2-7, with D maybe TRBD1 (5 bases). Germline lookup yields CDR1 KGHSH and CDR2 LQKENI. Trimming removed 3 bases at V and 1 base at J, with 10 bases between. This CDR3 contains 14 residues. The chain's CDR3 is CASSPNRQSYEQYF. CDR3 coding DNA: TGTGCCAGCTCACCGAACAGGCAATCCTACGAGCAGTACTTC. The full variable domain, rest sourced from reference TRBV18 and TRBJ2-7, is NAGVMQNPRHLVRRRGQEARLRCSPMKGHSHVYWYRQLPEEGLKFMVYLQKENIIDESGMPKERFSAEFPKEGPSILRIQQVVRGDSAAYFCASSPNRQSYEQYFGPGTRLTVT.

The rearrangement joins TRBV9 to TRBJ1-2; a weak D match, TRBD1 (5 bases). Germline V gene lookup returns CDR1 SGDLS and CDR2 YYNGEE. This CDR3 has 14 residues. The V and J ends lost 4 bases and 2 bases respectively, with 12 bases between them. DNA for the CDR3: TGTGCCAGCAGCAACCCGACAGAAAACTATGGCTACACCTTC. Its translation is CASSNPTENYGYTF.

The chain carries TRBV29-1 and TRBJ2-7, with TRBD2 matching over 12 bases. The V and J ends lost 6 bases and 6 bases, in that order; junction bases with no gene match: 9. The CDR3 runs to 14 residues. CDR1 SQVTM and CDR2 ANQGSEA come from the germline V gene. CDR3 coding DNA: TGCAGCGTCCAGACTAGCGGGGGCCGGGGCGAGCAGTACTTC. Protein: CSVQTSGGRGEQYF.